This TCR beta chain was sequenced during a study of Ad26.COV2.S vaccination and SARS-CoV-2 variants. Looking at the study overall: It was the COV1001 Ad26.COV2.S trial arm that included the donor. Findings and limits, study-wide: Breadth, reportedly substantial, characterized the spike-specific CD8+ and CD4+ T cell responses after vaccination.

A word on this clone: What it recognizes is unknown.

Regarding treatment: 15 to 20 received Ad26.COV2.S at low or high dose, single or two shots; about five received placebo; per-sample allocation not given. Each sample was drawn 63 days after the first injection (of vaccine or placebo). Per germline, CDR1 SGHDN and CDR2 FVKESK. V shed 3 bases and J shed 7 bases, with 7 bases lying between them. The CDR3 runs to 12 residues. TCRdb's table, derived via immunoSEQ multiplex PCR, lists solely in-frame clones and lacks some. The sample includes some 480,000 clones, around 85% of them seen just once. This sequence was found in a person between 18 and 65 years old who received the Ad26.COV2.S COVID-19 vaccine or a placebo. Sequenced here: peripheral blood, sampled in a trial of Ad26.COV2.S vaccine versus placebo. V gene TRBV14 combines with J gene TRBJ1-3; D is uncertain. The CDR3 region is CASSQIDNTIYF. DNA of the CDR3: TGTGCCAGCAGCCAGATCGACAACACCATATATTTT.